Below, 27 T cell receptor beta chains from the same sample are listed, as sequenced in a study of control samples from healthy donors and cancer patients. The assay was immunoSEQ multiplex PCR, and TCRdb's table has in-frame clones only and misses some. The table lists around 94,000 clones, roughly 86% of them singletons. The sequenced material came from blood. The receptor set was obtained from a woman between 45 and 60 years old in good health.

The J gene is TRBJ2-3, the V gene TRBV7-2; TRBD2 is a possible D gene (6 bases). The CDR3 has 15 amino acids. The ends were cut back, 3 bases at V and 0 bases at J, with 10 bases in the middle. From germline, CDR1 is SGHTA and CDR2 FQGNSA. CDR3 protein: CASSLRSGSTDTQYF. The CDR3 region has the DNA TGTGCCAGCAGCTTGAGGAGCGGGAGCACAGATACGCAGTATTTT.

The rearrangement links TRBV19 to TRBJ2-2; D is undetermined. The CDR3 sequence is 13 residues long. Trimming removed 3 bases at V and 0 bases at J, with 2 bases between. Per germline, CDR1 LNHDA and CDR2 SQIVND (reference sequence). This CDR3 reads CASSIPNTGELFF. The CDR3 DNA is TGTGCCAGTAGTATCCCGAACACCGGGGAGCTGTTTTTT.

V gene TRBV28 combines with J gene TRBJ1-2; D not certain. CDR3 length: 16 residues. Trimming stripped 4 bases from V and 3 bases from J, with 18 bases between. Germline assignment: CDR1 MDHEN and CDR2 SYDVKM. The CDR3 here is CASSSLTKPNHYGYTF. The CDR3 region has the DNA TGTGCCAGCAGTTCATTGACAAAACCGAACCACTATGGCTACACCTTC.

This chain joins TRBV20-1 and TRBJ2-4; D gene unclear. The CDR3 loop spans 15 amino acids. Germline CDR1 is DFQATT and CDR2 is SNEGSKA (reference sequence). V gave up 3 bases and J gave up 6 bases, with 18 bases separating them. CDR3 loop: CSASDQLTRRNIQYF. Here the CDR3 DNA reads TGCAGTGCTAGTGACCAATTAACGCGCCGAAACATTCAGTACTTC.

The V and J genes are TRBV28 and TRBJ1-2; no clear D gene. This CDR3 is built from 16 residues. Germline-derived CDR1 and CDR2 are MDHEN and SYDVKM. Between the trimmed V and J ends, which lost 5 bases and 3 bases, there was a span of 19 bases. The CDR3 DNA reads as TGTGCCAGCAGTCCCGGTCCGTTAATGTCTCACTATGGCTACACCTTC. It codes for CASSPGPLMSHYGYTF.

Note on this clone: Different DNA sequences within this sample yield the same CDR3. This sequence joins TRBV6-5 and TRBJ1-1, with D tentatively TRBD1 (5 bases). Germline CDR1 reads MNHEY; CDR2 reads SVGAGI. The V and J ends lost 2 bases and 4 bases respectively, with 5 bases between them. CDR3 length: 12 amino acids. CDR3: CASSYGGTEAFF. CDR3 DNA: TGTGCCAGCAGTTACGGGGGCACTGAAGCTTTCTTT.

In the case of this clone: A junction boundary mismatches the germline segment, possibly from a read error. The chain employs TRBV19 and TRBJ2-2; D may be TRBD1 or TRBD2 (5 bases each). The CDR3 runs 13 residues. In germline, CDR1 is LNHDA, CDR2 SQIVND (reference sequence). CDR3 nucleotides: TGTACCAGTAGGGACCGGAACACCGGGGAGCTGTTTTTT. Residues: CTSRDRNTGELFF.

This clone showed up just once. This chain links TRBV19 with TRBJ2-2, with unresolved D. Germline V lookup: CDR1 LNHDA, CDR2 SQIVND (reference sequence). V lost 3 bases and J 6 bases, leaving 8 bases between the germline ends. This CDR3 comprises 13 residues. Here the CDR3 DNA reads TGTGCCAGTAGTATTAGGGCCCCCGGGGAGCTGTTTTTT. As protein: CASSIRAPGELFF.

This clone was seen a single time. This CDR3 is CASSGPGGEAFF. In DNA form, the CDR3 reads TGTGCCAGCAGTGGACCCGGGGGTGAAGCTTTCTTT. The V and J genes are TRBV12-3 or TRBV12-4 and TRBJ1-1; maybe TRBD1 (5 bases). Trimming shortened V by 5 bases and J by 7 bases, and 11 bases separated the two germline ends. CDR3 length equals 12 residues.

The CDR3 DNA is TGTGCCACCAGCGGGGGGAGCACAGATACGCAGTATTTT. Its protein is CATSGGSTDTQYF. The chain employs TRBV24-1 and TRBJ2-3; 7 nucleotides line up with TRBD2. This CDR3 comprises 13 residues. V lost 7 bases, J lost 0 bases, and 0 bases stayed unmatched. In germline, CDR1 is KGHDR, CDR2 SFDVKD.

The chain is built from TRBV9 and TRBJ2-7; tentatively, D is TRBD2 (6 bases). The V gene lost 2 bases and the J gene lost 4 bases, with 16 bases spanning the gap. Per the germline V gene, CDR1 is SGDLS and CDR2 is YYNGEE. This CDR3 comprises 15 residues. The CDR3 is CASSVGRYAGYEQYF. CDR3 nucleotide sequence: TGTGCCAGCAGCGTCGGTCGCTACGCGGGGTACGAGCAGTACTTC.

In its sample, this clone was seen a few times. The chain has TRBV19 and TRBJ1-5, with no clear D. V gave up 3 bases and J gave up 3 bases, with 6 bases separating them. CDR1 is LNHDA and CDR2 is SQIVND in the germline V gene (reference sequence). This CDR3 has 13 amino acids. CDR3 residues: CASSMSHNQPQHF. As DNA, the CDR3 is TGTGCCAGTAGTATGTCCCACAATCAGCCCCAGCATTTT.

This rearrangement joins TRBV2 to TRBJ1-1; D gene uncertain. Germline assignment: CDR1 SNHLY and CDR2 FYNNEI. The length of the CDR3 is 16 residues. V lost 3 bases, J lost 0 bases, and 14 bases lay in between. The CDR3 loop is CASSDEWESLNTEAFF. The DNA for the CDR3 is TGTGCCAGCAGTGATGAGTGGGAAAGTCTGAACACTGAAGCTTTCTTT. The variable domain in full, completed from reference TRBV2 and TRBJ1-1, reads EPEVTQTPSHQVTQMGQEVILRCVPISNHLYFYWYRQILGQKVEFLVSFYNNEISEKSEIFDDQFSVERPDGSNFTLKIRSTKLEDSAMYFCASSDEWESLNTEAFFGQGTRLTVV.

The V gene is TRBV7-2, the J gene TRBJ2-1; D call uncertain. V lost 3 bases to trimming and J lost 13 bases, with 16 bases between them. CDR3 size: 13 residues. Per germline, CDR1 SGHTA and CDR2 FQGNSA. The CDR3: CASSLERTVPQFF. CDR3 nucleotide sequence: TGTGCCAGCAGCTTGGAAAGAACTGTCCCTCAGTTCTTC.

This chain uses TRBV7-9 with TRBJ1-1, with 9 nucleotides matching TRBD1. The CDR3 consists of 15 residues. CDR1 SEHNR and CDR2 FQNEAQ come from the germline V gene (reference sequence). J gave up 1 base and V 4 bases, and 4 bases lay outside the gene matches. Here the CDR3 DNA reads TGTGCCAGCAGCTCGAACAGGGGGCCGAACACTGAAGCTTTCTTT. Translated, it gives CASSSNRGPNTEAFF.

J is TRBJ2-7 and V is TRBV4-3, with D possibly being TRBD2 (5 bases). Trimming took off 4 bases at V and 5 bases at J, with 18 bases between the two ends. Germline loops: CDR1 LGHNA, CDR2 YSLEER. The CDR3 has 15 residues. The CDR3 loop is CASSRTGISRDEQYF. CDR3 DNA sequence: TGCGCCAGCAGCCGGACGGGGATCTCGAGGGACGAGCAGTACTTC.

The chain combines TRBV18 with TRBJ2-1, with TRBD1 matching over 7 bases. This CDR3 is built from 19 residues. J was trimmed by 3 bases and V by 1 base; bases with no gene match: 15. The germline CDR1 and CDR2 sequences are KGHSH and LQKENI. The CDR3 nucleotides read TGTGCCAGCTCACCACTAGGCACAGGGGCGCAGAGGGGCTACAATGAGCAGTTCTTC. Its translation is CASSPLGTGAQRGYNEQFF.

J is TRBJ2-1 and V is TRBV11-3; D is perhaps TRBD1 (6 bases). This CDR3 comprises 17 residues. Trimming left V 0 bases short and J 2 bases short, with 14 bases between. The germline V gene encodes CDR1 SGHNT and CDR2 YENEEA. CDR3 sequence: CASSLDDRHDTYNEQFF. CDR3 sequence (DNA): TGTGCCAGCAGCTTAGACGACAGGCACGATACCTACAATGAGCAGTTCTTC.

The chain links TRBV18 to TRBJ2-5; D is unclear. Trimming removed 3 bases from V and 1 base from J, with 6 bases in between. The germline CDR1 and CDR2 sequences are KGHSH and LQKENI. The CDR3 has 13 amino acids. DNA for the CDR3: TGTGCCAGCTCACCGAATGCCCAAGAGACCCAGTACTTC. This sequence encodes CASSPNAQETQYF.

J is TRBJ2-5 and V is TRBV10-3; possibly TRBD2 for D (6 bases). The ends were cut back, 5 bases at V and 2 bases at J, with 15 bases in the middle. The CDR3 covers 15 residues. Germline CDR1 reads ENHRY; CDR2 reads SYGVKD. Written as DNA, the CDR3 is TGTGCCATCAGTATGAATAGCGGTTCGCAAGAGACCCAGTACTTC. This gives the protein CAISMNSGSQETQYF.

About this clone: In the same sample, other DNA sequences code for this CDR3. V gene TRBV3-1 (or the pseudogene TRBV3-2) combines with J gene TRBJ1-2; TRBD1 is a possible D gene (6 bases). CDR1 is LGHDT and CDR2 is YNNKEL in the germline V gene (reference sequence). The CDR3 has 17 residues. Between the trimmed V and J ends, which lost 2 bases and 8 bases, there was a span of 24 bases. In nucleotides, the CDR3 is TGTGCCAGCAGCCAAAACCGGCTCGCTGGGGGAAGGGGGGGCTACACCTTC. Translating it yields CASSQNRLAGGRGGYTF.

Of note for this clone: One junction end does not reproduce the germline sequence, and a read error may be involved. The chain couples TRBV7-7 to TRBJ2-1, with 8 nucleotides matching TRBD2. The length of the CDR3 is 16 residues. Germline loops: CDR1 SSHAT, CDR2 FNYEAQ (reference sequence). CDR3 nucleotide sequence: TGTGCTAGCAGCTTAGCCCTAGCGGGTCCCTACAATGAGCAGTTCTTC. Protein product: CASSLALAGPYNEQFF.

The genes are TRBV6-5 and TRBJ2-7; 9 nucleotides align to TRBD1. This CDR3 has 13 amino acids. The ends lost 6 bases at V and 2 bases at J; junction bases unmatched: 2. Germline-derived CDR1 and CDR2 are MNHEY and SVGAGI. This CDR3 is CASRGDRAYEQYF. Here the CDR3 DNA reads TGTGCCAGCAGAGGGGACAGGGCCTACGAGCAGTACTTC.

CDR3 residues: CASSLSDTQTNTEAFF. CDR3 nucleotides: TGCGCCAGCAGCTTGTCTGATACACAAACCAACACTGAAGCTTTCTTT. The V call is TRBV5-1, the J call TRBJ1-1; no reliable D call. Germline V gene data show CDR1 as SGHRS and CDR2 as YFSETQ. This CDR3 is built from 16 residues. V dropped 1 base and J dropped 2 bases, with 15 bases sitting between them.

The chain links TRBV7-3 to TRBJ2-5; tentatively, D is TRBD1 (5 bases). The CDR3 has 15 residues. Trimming took 7 bases from V and 7 from J, leaving 22 bases between them. CDR1 is SGHTA and CDR2 is FQGTGA in the germline V gene. In nucleotides, the CDR3 is TGTGCCAGCATAAGATCCCTGGCAGGGAATTGGACCCAGTACTTC. Translated: CASIRSLAGNWTQYF.

This chain joins TRBV7-8 and TRBJ2-2; 7 nucleotides match TRBD1. V shed 4 bases and J 2 bases; nucleotides not matched to a gene: 7. Germline V gene sequence: CDR1 SGHVS, CDR2 FQNEAQ. This CDR3 is 16 amino acids long. For the CDR3, the DNA is TGTGCCAGCAGCTCCTCGACAGGGTCCAACACCGGGGAGCTGTTTTTT. This encodes CASSSSTGSNTGELFF.

The rearrangement links TRBV27 to TRBJ1-5; D not certain. Germline CDR1 is MNHEY and CDR2 is SMNVEV (reference sequence). This CDR3 has 14 residues. Trimming stripped 1 base from V and 1 base from J, with 5 bases between. In nucleotides, the CDR3 is TGTGCCAGCAGTTTATACCAAAGCAATCAGCCCCAGCATTTT. It codes for CASSLYQSNQPQHF.